Shown below are 28 T cell receptor beta chains from a single sample sequenced in a study of identical twins. MiXCR was run by TCRdb on the 5' RACE reads, yielding one entry per CDR3 protein. The sample records fewer than 650,000 distinct CDR3 sequences, 7.1% being singletons. This same sample was also part of a study on yellow fever vaccine responses in identical twins.

Sequenced material: PBMCs. Receptor source: a woman younger than 30 in good health.

A few counts support this clonotype. The V and J genes are TRBV6-5 and TRBJ2-1, with D tentatively TRBD1 (7 bases). CDR3 size: 16 residues. Trimming shortened V by 2 bases and J by 2 bases, and 13 bases separated the two germline ends. CDR1 is MNHEY and CDR2 is SVGAGI in the germline V gene. The CDR3 region is CASSYQGGVAYNEQFF. CDR3 DNA: TGTGCCAGCAGTTACCAGGGGGGAGTCGCCTACAATGAGCAGTTCTTC.

The rearrangement joins TRBV6-1 to TRBJ2-5; 10 bases agree with TRBD2. Per the germline V gene, CDR1 is MNHNS and CDR2 is SASEGT. Trimming took 6 bases from V and 6 from J; bases not matched to a gene: 10. The length of the CDR3 is 15 residues. In DNA form, the CDR3 reads TGTGCCAGCAGCGCCGGGACTAGCGATCAGAAGACCCAGTACTTC. This codes for CASSAGTSDQKTQYF.

The sample holds many counts of this clonotype. The rearrangement links TRBV29-1 to TRBJ2-1; TRBD1 might be the D (6 bases). The CDR3 runs to 15 residues. V lost 4 bases to trimming and J lost 7 bases, with 20 bases between them. From germline, CDR1 is SQVTM and CDR2 ANQGSEA. CDR3 protein: CSVVIGGVMINEQFF. CDR3 sequence (DNA): TGCAGCGTTGTTATAGGGGGAGTAATGATTAATGAGCAGTTCTTC.

This clonotype was picked up a small number of times. The chain joins TRBV29-1 to TRBJ1-1, with D perhaps matching TRBD1 (6 bases). CDR1 is SQVTM and CDR2 is ANQGSEA in the germline V gene. The V gene lost 5 bases and the J gene lost 4 bases, with 11 bases spanning the gap. There are 12 residues in the CDR3. The DNA for the CDR3 is TGCAGCGTTCCGGACAGAACCACTGAAGCTTTCTTT. Its protein product is CSVPDRTTEAFF.

This clonotype was counted at least ten times. V gene TRBV25-1 combines with J gene TRBJ2-5; D may be TRBD2 (6 bases). This CDR3 has 16 residues. CDR1 MGHDK and CDR2 SYGVNS come from the germline V gene. Between the trimmed V and J ends, which lost 3 bases and 2 bases, there was a span of 16 bases. CDR3 DNA sequence: TGTGCCAGCAGTGAGCGGGGACGGAATCGACAAGAGACCCAGTACTTC. Its translation: CASSERGRNRQETQYF.

Only a few counts were recorded for this clonotype. The V gene is TRBV6-1, the J gene TRBJ1-5, with 12 bases aligning to TRBD1. Germline V gene sequence: CDR1 MNHNS, CDR2 SASEGT. The CDR3 totals 18 residues. V lost 3 bases to trimming and J lost 1 base; unmatched junction nucleotides: 7. The CDR3 sequence is CASSDWGQGARSNQPQHF. DNA of the CDR3: TGTGCCAGCAGTGATTGGGGACAGGGGGCGCGGAGCAATCAGCCCCAGCATTTT.

The chain carries TRBV5-1 and TRBJ1-2; TRBD1 aligns across 10 bases. J gave up 6 bases and V 2 bases, and 4 bases lay outside the gene matches. Germline CDR1 is SGHRS and CDR2 is YFSETQ. This CDR3 has 14 residues. CDR3 residues: CASSFTGTGDGYTF. The CDR3 coding sequence is TGCGCCAGCAGCTTTACCGGGACAGGGGATGGCTACACCTTC.

The chain carries TRBV6-2 or TRBV6-3 and TRBJ2-2; 13 positions agree with TRBD2. The germline V gene has CDR1 MNHEY and CDR2 SVGEGT. The CDR3 is 17 residues long. V was clipped by 5 bases and J by 2 bases; unmatched bases: 5. The CDR3 loop is CASSKRTSGSNTGELFF. The DNA for the CDR3 is TGTGCCAGCAGTAAAAGGACTAGCGGGAGTAACACCGGGGAGCTGTTTTTT.

This clonotype was observed a few times. This sequence joins TRBV20-1 and TRBJ2-1; D ambiguous. CDR1 and CDR2 from the germline V gene are DFQATT and SNEGSKA (reference sequence). The germline V and J ends were trimmed by 4 bases and 7 bases, with 14 bases remaining between them. The CDR3 spans 13 residues. DNA of the CDR3: TGCAGTGCTACGACTGCTAGAGGTAATGAGCAGTTCTTC. It specifies CSATTARGNEQFF.

V is TRBV12-3 or TRBV12-4 and J is TRBJ2-1; TRBD2 aligns across 15 bases. This CDR3 is built from 14 residues. Trimming cost V 6 bases and J 7 bases; bases outside gene matches: 1. In nucleotides, the CDR3 is TGTGCCAGCAGAGGGACTAGCGGGAGGAATGAGCAGTTCTTC. Protein sequence: CASRGTSGRNEQFF.

This clonotype has only a few counts. The rearrangement links TRBV6-2 or TRBV6-3 to TRBJ2-1, with 14 bases identical to TRBD2. CDR1 and CDR2 (germline): MNHEY, SVGEGT. Unmatched junction bases numbered 11, after V lost 5 bases and J lost 8 bases. This CDR3 contains 17 residues. The CDR3 region is CASSLPRLAGGGYEQFF. The DNA for the CDR3 is TGTGCCAGCAGTCTACCCCGACTAGCGGGGGGGGGATATGAGCAGTTCTTC.

The chain carries TRBV7-8 and TRBJ2-5, with 7 bases lining up with TRBD1. The germline V gene encodes CDR1 SGHVS and CDR2 FQNEAQ. V was clipped by 1 base and J by 2 bases; unmatched bases: 4. This CDR3 region has 15 residues. The CDR3 DNA is TGTGCCAGCAGCTTAGTAGACAGGGCTCAAGAGACCCAGTACTTC. As protein: CASSLVDRAQETQYF.

This clonotype was recorded at least ten times. The chain is built from TRBV29-1 and TRBJ2-1, with D maybe TRBD1 (7 bases). The V and J ends lost 4 bases and 10 bases respectively, with 17 bases between them. Germline CDR1 SQVTM, CDR2 ANQGSEA. The CDR3 totals 13 residues. CDR3 bases: TGCAGCGTTGTTGGCAGGGGGGCGGGGGAGCAGTTCTTC. Amino acids: CSVVGRGAGEQFF.

This clonotype showed up many times. The V gene is TRBV5-1, the J gene TRBJ2-1, with a possible D match to TRBD1 (6 bases). With 2 bases removed from V and 0 bases from J, the gap between germline ends came to 12 bases. Per the germline V gene, CDR1 is SGHRS and CDR2 is YFSETQ. The CDR3 has 16 residues. For the CDR3, the DNA is TGCGCCAGCAGCTTAAGCCCGGACAGCTCCTACAATGAGCAGTTCTTC. Protein sequence: CASSLSPDSSYNEQFF.

This clonotype has a handful of counts. This sequence joins TRBV6-5 and TRBJ1-1; D gene uncertain. Germline V gene sequence: CDR1 MNHEY, CDR2 SVGAGI. Trimming shortened V by 0 bases and J by 0 bases, and 8 bases separated the two germline ends. This CDR3 comprises 15 residues. CDR3 residues: CASSYSWVVNTEAFF. The CDR3 nucleotides are TGTGCCAGCAGTTACTCGTGGGTGGTGAACACTGAAGCTTTCTTT.

This chain uses TRBV7-3 with TRBJ1-3, with TRBD1 identical over 9 bases. Germline-derived CDR1 and CDR2 are SGHTA and FQGTGA. V was pared by 5 bases and J by 4 bases, with 9 bases of the junction left unmatched. The CDR3 is 16 amino acids. This CDR3 is CASSKAGTGSGNTIYF. CDR3 sequence (DNA): TGTGCCAGCAGCAAAGCCGGGACAGGGTCGGGAAACACCATATATTTT.

The chain recombines TRBV20-1 with TRBJ1-2, with D tentatively TRBD1 (6 bases). Germline-derived CDR1 and CDR2 are DFQATT and SNEGSKA (reference sequence). V lost 0 bases to trimming and J lost 6 bases, with 14 bases between them. The CDR3 loop spans 14 amino acids. CDR3 coding DNA: TGCAGTGCTAGAGAAGGAAACAGGGCCAATGGCTACACCTTC. This encodes CSAREGNRANGYTF.

Many counts were recorded for this clonotype. J is TRBJ2-2 and V is TRBV10-2; D is unresolved. The CDR3 runs 12 residues. Germline CDR1 and CDR2: WSHSY and SAAADI. Trimming shortened V by 6 bases and J by 3 bases, and 5 bases separated the two germline ends. The CDR3 reads CASRKDTGELFF. DNA of the CDR3: TGCGCCAGCAGAAAGGACACCGGGGAGCTGTTTTTT.

This clonotype showed up many times. The chain employs TRBV7-9 and TRBJ2-3; D might be TRBD1 (6 bases). The germline gives CDR1 SEHNR, CDR2 FQNEAQ (reference sequence). This CDR3 contains 14 residues. Trimming left V 6 bases short and J 0 bases short, with 10 bases between. CDR3 region: CASRHRESTDTQYF. The CDR3 nucleotides read TGTGCCAGCAGACACAGGGAAAGCACAGATACGCAGTATTTT.

This rearrangement joins TRBV6-1 to TRBJ2-5, with TRBD2 identical over 7 bases. Germline CDR1 reads MNHNS; CDR2 reads SASEGT. The CDR3 covers 13 residues. J gave up 7 bases and V 5 bases, and 7 bases lay outside the gene matches. The CDR3 is CASSPTREGTQYF. CDR3 nucleotides: TGTGCCAGCAGTCCCACCAGGGAGGGGACCCAGTACTTC.

In its sample, this clonotype was seen a few times. This sequence joins TRBV7-2 and TRBJ2-1; 8 positions agree with TRBD2. The CDR3 is made up of 16 amino acids. Germline loops: CDR1 SGHTA, CDR2 FQGNSA. The V and J ends lost 1 base and 1 base, in that order; junction bases with no gene match: 3. The CDR3 DNA follows: TGTGCCAGCAGCTTAGGGACTAGCCGTTCCTACAATGAGCAGTTCTTC. It translates to CASSLGTSRSYNEQFF.

This clonotype was detected a few times. The CDR3 DNA sequence: TGTGCCAGCAGCCAAATGGGTGTAACTGGAAACACCATATATTTT. It specifies CASSQMGVTGNTIYF. The gene calls are TRBV3-1 and TRBJ1-3; D ambiguous. CDR1 and CDR2 (germline): LGHDT, YNNKEL (reference sequence). V lost 2 bases and J 2 bases, leaving 10 bases between the germline ends. This CDR3 contains 15 residues.

This clonotype was detected only a few times. J is TRBJ2-7 and V is TRBV19, with 8 positions matching TRBD2. Trimming removed 3 bases from V and 3 bases from J; junction bases left unmatched: 7. Germline values: CDR1 LNHDA, CDR2 SQIVND (reference sequence). The CDR3 is made up of 15 amino acids. The CDR3 is CASSIRAGANYEQYF. The CDR3 DNA follows: TGTGCCAGTAGTATCCGAGCGGGAGCGAACTACGAGCAGTACTTC.

V usage is TRBV20-1 and J usage is TRBJ2-6; D gene unclear. Germline CDR1 DFQATT, CDR2 SNEGSKA (reference sequence). This CDR3 is 15 amino acids long. The V end was cut by 5 bases, the J end by 0 bases, with 11 bases between. The CDR3 spells CSAPLLVSGANVLTF. Written as DNA, the CDR3 is TGCAGTGCTCCCCTTTTGGTCTCTGGGGCCAACGTCCTGACTTTC.

Many counts were recorded for this clonotype. V is TRBV7-9 and J is TRBJ2-2, with unresolved D. Trimming pared 7 bases from V and 1 base from J, leaving 10 bases between. The CDR3 spans 14 residues. CDR1 is SEHNR, CDR2 FQNEAQ, per germline (reference sequence). CDR3 sequence: CASTPAENTGELFF. CDR3 coding DNA: TGTGCCAGCACCCCGGCGGAGAACACCGGGGAGCTGTTTTTT.

In this sample, this clonotype turned up many times. The genes are TRBV20-1 and TRBJ2-2, with D possibly matching TRBD2 (5 bases). Germline-derived CDR1 and CDR2 are DFQATT and SNEGSKA (reference sequence). V dropped 6 bases and J dropped 0 bases, with 11 bases sitting between them. CDR3 size: 14 residues. The CDR3 DNA is TGCAGTGCCCCCAGGACTCCGAACACCGGGGAGCTGTTTTTT. Protein sequence: CSAPRTPNTGELFF.

The chain couples TRBV3-1 to TRBJ2-6; possible D gene TRBD1, 5 bases. The germline CDR1 and CDR2 sequences are LGHDT and YNNKEL (reference sequence). This CDR3 has 17 residues. V was clipped by 3 bases and J by 0 bases, with 12 bases between them. The CDR3 sequence: CASSQDQGSSGANVLTF. The CDR3 DNA follows: TGTGCCAGCAGCCAGGATCAGGGAAGCTCTGGGGCCAACGTCCTGACTTTC. The full variable domain, in which reference TRBV3-1 and TRBJ2-6 provide the parts outside the CDR3, is DTAVSQTPKYLVTQMGNDKSIKCEQNLGHDTMYWYKQDSKKFLKIMFSYNNKELIINETVPNRFSPKSPDKAHLNLHINSLELGDSAVYFCASSQDQGSSGANVLTFGAGSRLTVL.

The chain has TRBV5-1 and TRBJ2-2; 8 bases are shared with TRBD2. CDR1 and CDR2 from the germline V gene are SGHRS and YFSETQ. Trimming took 4 bases from V and 6 from J; bases not matched to a gene: 8. CDR3 length equals 15 residues. CDR3 region: CASSPGTRGAGELFF. CDR3 nucleotide sequence: TGCGCCAGCAGCCCAGGGACTAGAGGGGCCGGGGAGCTGTTTTTT.